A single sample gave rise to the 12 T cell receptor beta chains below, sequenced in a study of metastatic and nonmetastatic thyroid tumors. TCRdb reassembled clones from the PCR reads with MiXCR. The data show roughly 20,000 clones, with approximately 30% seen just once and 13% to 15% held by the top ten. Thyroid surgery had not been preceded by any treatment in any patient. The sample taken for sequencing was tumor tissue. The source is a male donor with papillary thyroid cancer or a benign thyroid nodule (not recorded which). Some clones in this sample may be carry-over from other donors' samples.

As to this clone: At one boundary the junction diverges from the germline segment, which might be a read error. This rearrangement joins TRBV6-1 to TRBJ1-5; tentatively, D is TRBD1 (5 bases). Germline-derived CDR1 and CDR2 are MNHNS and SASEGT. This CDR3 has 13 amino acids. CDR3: CASSLGGGQHQHF. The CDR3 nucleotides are TGTGCCAGCAGTCTCGGGGGGGGTCAGCACCAGCATTTT.

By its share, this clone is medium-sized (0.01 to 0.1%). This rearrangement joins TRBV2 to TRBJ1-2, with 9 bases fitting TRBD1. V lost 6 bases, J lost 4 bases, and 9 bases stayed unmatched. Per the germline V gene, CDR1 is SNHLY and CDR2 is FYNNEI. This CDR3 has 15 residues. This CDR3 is CASRPTGGEGYGYTF. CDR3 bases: TGTGCCAGCAGACCTACAGGGGGCGAGGGCTATGGCTACACCTTC.

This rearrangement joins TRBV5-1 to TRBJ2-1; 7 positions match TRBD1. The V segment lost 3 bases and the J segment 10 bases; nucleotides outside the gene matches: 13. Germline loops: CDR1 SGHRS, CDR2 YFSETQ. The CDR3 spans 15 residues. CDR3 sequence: CASSSDRETQSEQFF. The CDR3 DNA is TGCGCCAGCAGCTCAGACAGGGAGACACAATCGGAGCAGTTCTTC.

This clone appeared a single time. The CDR3 nucleotides read TGCAGTGCTAGAGATTTTAAAAGTAGTACTAGCTACGAGCAGTACTTC. Translating it yields CSARDFKSSTSYEQYF. The chain couples TRBV20-1 to TRBJ2-7; maybe TRBD2 (5 bases). The V gene lost 0 bases and the J gene lost 3 bases, with 18 bases spanning the gap. This CDR3 comprises 16 residues. Germline V CDR1 and CDR2: DFQATT, SNEGSKA (reference sequence).

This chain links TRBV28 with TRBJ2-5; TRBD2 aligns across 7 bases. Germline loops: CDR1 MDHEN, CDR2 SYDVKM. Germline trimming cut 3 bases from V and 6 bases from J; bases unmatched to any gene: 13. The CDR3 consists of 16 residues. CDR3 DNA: TGTGCCAGCAGTTTTCTGACTAGCTCACGGGGGAAGACCCAGTACTTC. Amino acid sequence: CASSFLTSSRGKTQYF.

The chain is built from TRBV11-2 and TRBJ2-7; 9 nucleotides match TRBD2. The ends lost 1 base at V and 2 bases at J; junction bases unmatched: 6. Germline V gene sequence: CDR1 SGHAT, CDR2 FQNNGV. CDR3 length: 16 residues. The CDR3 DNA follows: TGTGCCAGCAGCTTAGGTTTCGGGACTAGCACCTACGAGCAGTACTTC. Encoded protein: CASSLGFGTSTYEQYF.

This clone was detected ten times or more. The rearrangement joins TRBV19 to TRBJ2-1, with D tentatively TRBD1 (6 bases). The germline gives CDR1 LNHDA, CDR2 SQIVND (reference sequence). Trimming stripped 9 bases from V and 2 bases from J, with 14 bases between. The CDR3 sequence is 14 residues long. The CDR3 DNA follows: TGTGCCAGCAAAACAGGGAATCCCTACAATGAGCAGTTCTTC. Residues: CASKTGNPYNEQFF.

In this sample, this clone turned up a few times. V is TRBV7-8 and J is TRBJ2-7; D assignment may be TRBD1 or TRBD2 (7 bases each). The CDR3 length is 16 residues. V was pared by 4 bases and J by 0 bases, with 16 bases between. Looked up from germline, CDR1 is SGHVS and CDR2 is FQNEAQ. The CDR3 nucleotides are TGTGCCAGCAGCTCTCAGGGGGGGCGTTTCTCCTACGAGCAGTACTTC. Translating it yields CASSSQGGRFSYEQYF.

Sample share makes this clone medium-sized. CDR3 bases: TGTGCCAGCAGAGGGACTAGCGCCTCCTACGAGCAGTACTTC. Translating it yields CASRGTSASYEQYF. The chain carries TRBV27 and TRBJ2-7, with 10 positions matching TRBD2. Germline V lookup: CDR1 MNHEY, CDR2 SMNVEV (reference sequence). The CDR3 length is 14 residues. V trimming: 6 bases; J trimming: 0 bases; junction bases outside the gene matches: 2.

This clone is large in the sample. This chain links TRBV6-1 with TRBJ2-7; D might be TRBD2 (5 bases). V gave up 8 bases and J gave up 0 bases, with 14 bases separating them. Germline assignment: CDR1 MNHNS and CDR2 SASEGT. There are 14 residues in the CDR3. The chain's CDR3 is CASQQTTNSYEQYF. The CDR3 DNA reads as TGTGCCAGCCAACAGACTACAAACTCCTACGAGCAGTACTTC.

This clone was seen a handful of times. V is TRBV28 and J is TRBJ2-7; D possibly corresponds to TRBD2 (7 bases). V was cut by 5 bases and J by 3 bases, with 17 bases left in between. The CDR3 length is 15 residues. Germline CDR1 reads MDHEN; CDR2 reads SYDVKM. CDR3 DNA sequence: TGTGCCAGCAGTGAGGGGGGGGGAACCTTCTACGAGCAGTACTTC. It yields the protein CASSEGGGTFYEQYF.

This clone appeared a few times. DNA of the CDR3: TGTGCCAGCAGTGAGGGGACAGGGGGCTTTGACACTGAAGCTTTCTTT. Residues: CASSEGTGGFDTEAFF. The chain couples TRBV6-1 to TRBJ1-1; 12 bases line up with TRBD1. Germline V CDR1 and CDR2: MNHNS, SASEGT. J lost 3 bases, V lost 3 bases, and 5 bases had no gene match. The CDR3 is 16 residues long.